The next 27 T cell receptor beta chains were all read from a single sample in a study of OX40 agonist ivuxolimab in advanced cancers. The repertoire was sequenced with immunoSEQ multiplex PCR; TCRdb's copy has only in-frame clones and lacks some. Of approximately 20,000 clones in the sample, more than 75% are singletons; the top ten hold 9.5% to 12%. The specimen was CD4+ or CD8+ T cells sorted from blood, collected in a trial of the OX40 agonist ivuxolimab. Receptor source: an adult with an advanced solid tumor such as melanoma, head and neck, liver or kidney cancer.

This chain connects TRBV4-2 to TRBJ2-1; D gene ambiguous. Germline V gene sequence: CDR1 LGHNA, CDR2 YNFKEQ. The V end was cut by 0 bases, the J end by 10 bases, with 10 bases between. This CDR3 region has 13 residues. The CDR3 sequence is CASSQDGAREQFF. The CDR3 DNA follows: TGTGCCAGCAGCCAAGATGGCGCCAGAGAGCAGTTCTTC.

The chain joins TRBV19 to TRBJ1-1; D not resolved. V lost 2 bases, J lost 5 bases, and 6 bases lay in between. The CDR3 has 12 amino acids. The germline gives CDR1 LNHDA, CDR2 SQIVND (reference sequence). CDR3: CASSISRTEAFF. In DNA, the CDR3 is TGTGCCAGTAGTATATCAAGAACTGAAGCTTTCTTT.

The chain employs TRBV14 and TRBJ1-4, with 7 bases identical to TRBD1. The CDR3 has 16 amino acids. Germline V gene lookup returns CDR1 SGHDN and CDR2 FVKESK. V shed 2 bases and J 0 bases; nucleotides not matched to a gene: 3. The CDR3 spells CASSQRQGATNEKLFF. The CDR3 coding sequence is TGTGCCAGCAGCCAAAGACAGGGAGCAACTAATGAAAAACTGTTTTTT.

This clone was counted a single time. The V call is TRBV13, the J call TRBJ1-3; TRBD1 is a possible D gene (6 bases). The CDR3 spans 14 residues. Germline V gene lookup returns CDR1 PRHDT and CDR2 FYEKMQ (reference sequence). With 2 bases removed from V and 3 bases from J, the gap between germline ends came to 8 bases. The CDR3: CASSLSRGGNTIYF. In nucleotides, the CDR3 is TGTGCCAGCAGCTTATCCAGGGGTGGAAACACCATATATTTT.

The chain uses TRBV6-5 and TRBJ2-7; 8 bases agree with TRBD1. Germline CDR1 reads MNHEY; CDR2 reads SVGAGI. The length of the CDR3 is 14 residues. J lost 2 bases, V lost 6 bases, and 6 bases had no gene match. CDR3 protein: CASSLTRGPYEQYF. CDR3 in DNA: TGTGCCAGCAGCCTAACCAGGGGGCCCTACGAGCAGTACTTC.

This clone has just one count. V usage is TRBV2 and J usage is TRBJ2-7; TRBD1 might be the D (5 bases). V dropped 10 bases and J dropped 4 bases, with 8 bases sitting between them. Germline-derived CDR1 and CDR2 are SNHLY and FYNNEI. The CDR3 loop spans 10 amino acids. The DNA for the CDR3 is TGTGCCACCCAGGGTTACGAGCAGTACTTC. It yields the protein CATQGYEQYF.

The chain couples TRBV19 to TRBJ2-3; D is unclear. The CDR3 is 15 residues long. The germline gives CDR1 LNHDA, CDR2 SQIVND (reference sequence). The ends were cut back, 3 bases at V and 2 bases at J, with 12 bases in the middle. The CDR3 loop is CASSIVANPTDTQYF. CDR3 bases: TGTGCCAGTAGTATCGTGGCCAATCCCACAGATACGCAGTATTTT.

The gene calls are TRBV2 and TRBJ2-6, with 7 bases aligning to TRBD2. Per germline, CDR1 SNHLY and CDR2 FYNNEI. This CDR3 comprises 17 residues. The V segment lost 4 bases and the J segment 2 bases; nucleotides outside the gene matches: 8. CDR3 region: CASSGPSGNPGANVLTF. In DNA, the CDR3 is TGTGCCAGCAGTGGCCCCAGCGGGAACCCTGGGGCCAACGTCCTGACTTTC.

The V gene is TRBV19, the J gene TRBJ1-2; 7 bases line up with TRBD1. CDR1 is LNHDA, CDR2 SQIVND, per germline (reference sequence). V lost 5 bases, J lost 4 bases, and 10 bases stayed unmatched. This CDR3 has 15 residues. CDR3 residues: CASSAEGASVYGYTF. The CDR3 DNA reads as TGTGCCAGTAGTGCCGAGGGGGCGAGTGTCTATGGCTACACCTTC.

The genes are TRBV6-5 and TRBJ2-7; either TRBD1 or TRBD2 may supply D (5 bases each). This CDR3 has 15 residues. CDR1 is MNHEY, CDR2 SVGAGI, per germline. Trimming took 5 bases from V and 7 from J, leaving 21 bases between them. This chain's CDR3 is CASSPPGRGTGEQYF. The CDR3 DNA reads TGTGCCAGCAGTCCCCCGGGACGGGGAACGGGGGAGCAGTACTTC.

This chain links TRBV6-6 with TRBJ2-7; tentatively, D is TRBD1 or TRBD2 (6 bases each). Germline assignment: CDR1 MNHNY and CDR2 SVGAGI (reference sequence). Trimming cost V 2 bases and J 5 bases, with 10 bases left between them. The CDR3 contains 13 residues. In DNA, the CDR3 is TGTGCCAGCAGTTACCTGGGGGGCCACGAGCAGTACTTC. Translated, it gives CASSYLGGHEQYF.

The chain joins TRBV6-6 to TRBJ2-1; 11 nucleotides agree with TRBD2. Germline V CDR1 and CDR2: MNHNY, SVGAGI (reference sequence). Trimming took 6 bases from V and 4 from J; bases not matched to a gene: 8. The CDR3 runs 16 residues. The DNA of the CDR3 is TGTGCCAGCAGCCGAGCGACTAGCGGGATTTACAATGAGCAGTTCTTC. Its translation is CASSRATSGIYNEQFF.

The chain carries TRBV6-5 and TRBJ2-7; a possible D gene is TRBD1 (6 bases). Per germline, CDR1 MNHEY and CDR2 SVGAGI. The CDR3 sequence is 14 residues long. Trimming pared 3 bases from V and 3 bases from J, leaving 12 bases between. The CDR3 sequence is CASSYGTRGYEQYF. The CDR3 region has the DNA TGTGCCAGCAGTTATGGGACAAGGGGCTACGAGCAGTACTTC.

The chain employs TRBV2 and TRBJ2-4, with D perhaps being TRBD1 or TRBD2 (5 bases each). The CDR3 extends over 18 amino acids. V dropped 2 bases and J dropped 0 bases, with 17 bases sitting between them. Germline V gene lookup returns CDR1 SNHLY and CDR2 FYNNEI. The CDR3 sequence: CASSELGELVLAKNIQYF. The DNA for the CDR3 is TGTGCCAGCAGTGAACTGGGGGAACTAGTCCTAGCCAAAAACATTCAGTACTTC.

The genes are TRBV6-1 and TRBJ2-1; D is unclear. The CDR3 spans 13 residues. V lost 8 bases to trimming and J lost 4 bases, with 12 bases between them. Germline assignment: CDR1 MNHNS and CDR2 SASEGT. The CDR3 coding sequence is TGTGCCAGCCCCCGAACAGAGTACAATGAGCAGTTCTTC. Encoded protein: CASPRTEYNEQFF.

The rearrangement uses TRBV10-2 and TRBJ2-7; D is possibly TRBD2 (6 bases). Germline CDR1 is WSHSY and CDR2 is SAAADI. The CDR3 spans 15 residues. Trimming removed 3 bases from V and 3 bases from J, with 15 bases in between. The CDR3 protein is CASSDLGSGNYEQYF. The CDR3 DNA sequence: TGCGCCAGCAGTGATCTCGGTAGCGGTAACTACGAGCAGTACTTC.

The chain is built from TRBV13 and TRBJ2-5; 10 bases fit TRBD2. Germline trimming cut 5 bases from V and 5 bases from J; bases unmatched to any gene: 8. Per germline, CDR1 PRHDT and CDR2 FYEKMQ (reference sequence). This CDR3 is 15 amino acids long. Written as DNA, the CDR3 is TGTGCCAGCAGCCCCCAGCGGGGGGGCAGGGAGACCCAGTACTTC. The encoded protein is CASSPQRGGRETQYF.

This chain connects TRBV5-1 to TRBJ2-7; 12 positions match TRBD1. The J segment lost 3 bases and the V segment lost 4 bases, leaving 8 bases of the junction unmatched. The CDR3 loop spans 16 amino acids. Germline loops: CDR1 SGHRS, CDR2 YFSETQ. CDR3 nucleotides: TGCGCCAGCAGCGGGACAGGGGGCTCTCTTGGCTACGAGCAGTACTTC. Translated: CASSGTGGSLGYEQYF.

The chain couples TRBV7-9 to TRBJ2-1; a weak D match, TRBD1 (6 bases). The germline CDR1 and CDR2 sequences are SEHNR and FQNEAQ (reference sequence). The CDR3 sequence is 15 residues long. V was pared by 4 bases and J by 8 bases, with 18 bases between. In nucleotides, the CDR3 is TGTGCCAGCAGCTCCGGCGAGGGGGTGATCTATGAGCAGTTCTTC. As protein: CASSSGEGVIYEQFF.

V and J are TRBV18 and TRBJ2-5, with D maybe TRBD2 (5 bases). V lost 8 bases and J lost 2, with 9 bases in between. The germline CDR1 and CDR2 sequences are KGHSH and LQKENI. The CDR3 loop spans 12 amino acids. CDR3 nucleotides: TGTGCCAGCGCGGGCCAGCAAGAGACCCAGTACTTC. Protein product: CASAGQQETQYF.

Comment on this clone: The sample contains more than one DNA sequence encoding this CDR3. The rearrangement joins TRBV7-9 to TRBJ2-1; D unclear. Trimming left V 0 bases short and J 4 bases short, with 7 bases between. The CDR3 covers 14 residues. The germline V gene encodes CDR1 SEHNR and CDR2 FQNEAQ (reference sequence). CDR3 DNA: TGTGCCAGCAGCTTAGCGGGGTCTTACAATGAGCAGTTCTTC. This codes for CASSLAGSYNEQFF.

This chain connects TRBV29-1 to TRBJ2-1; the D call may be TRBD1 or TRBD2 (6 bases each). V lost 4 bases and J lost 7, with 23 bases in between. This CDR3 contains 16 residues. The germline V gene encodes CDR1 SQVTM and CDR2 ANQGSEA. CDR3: CSVVGGGTRWENEQFF. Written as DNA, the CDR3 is TGCAGCGTTGTTGGGGGCGGGACGAGGTGGGAAAATGAGCAGTTCTTC.

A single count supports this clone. The chain's CDR3 is CASSISGGGGNNEQFF. The DNA of the CDR3 is TGTGCCAGTAGTATTAGTGGCGGGGGCGGGAATAATGAGCAGTTCTTC. This chain connects TRBV19 to TRBJ2-1; D is possibly TRBD2 (7 bases). Germline V gives CDR1 LNHDA, CDR2 SQIVND (reference sequence). The germline V and J ends were trimmed by 3 bases and 7 bases, with 19 bases remaining between them. This CDR3 region has 16 residues.

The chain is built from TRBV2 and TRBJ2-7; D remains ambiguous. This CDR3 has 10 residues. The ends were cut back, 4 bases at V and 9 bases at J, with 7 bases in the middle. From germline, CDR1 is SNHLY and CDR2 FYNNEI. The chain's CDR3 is CASSGVGQYF. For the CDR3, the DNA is TGTGCCAGCAGTGGAGTTGGGCAGTACTTC.

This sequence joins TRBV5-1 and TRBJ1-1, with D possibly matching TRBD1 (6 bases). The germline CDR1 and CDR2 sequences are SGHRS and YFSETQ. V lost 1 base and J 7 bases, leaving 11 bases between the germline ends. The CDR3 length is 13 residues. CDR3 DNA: TGCGCCAGCAGCTTGACAGGGAGGAATGAAGCTTTCTTT. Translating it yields CASSLTGRNEAFF.

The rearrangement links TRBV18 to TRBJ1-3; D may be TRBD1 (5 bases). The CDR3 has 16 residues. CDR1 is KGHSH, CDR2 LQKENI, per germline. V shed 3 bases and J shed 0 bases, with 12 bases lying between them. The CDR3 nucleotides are TGTGCCAGCTCACCTGGGGGTCCTCGCTCTGGAAACACCATATATTTT. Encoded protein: CASSPGGPRSGNTIYF.

As DNA, the CDR3 is TGTGCCAGCAGGGATAGGGATGCCGGCGAAAAACTGTTTTTT. It yields the protein CASRDRDAGEKLFF. This rearrangement joins TRBV7-9 to TRBJ1-4; D is unresolved. Germline CDR1 is SEHNR and CDR2 is FQNEAQ (reference sequence). The length of the CDR3 is 14 residues. The germline V and J ends were trimmed by 6 bases and 8 bases, with 16 bases remaining between them.